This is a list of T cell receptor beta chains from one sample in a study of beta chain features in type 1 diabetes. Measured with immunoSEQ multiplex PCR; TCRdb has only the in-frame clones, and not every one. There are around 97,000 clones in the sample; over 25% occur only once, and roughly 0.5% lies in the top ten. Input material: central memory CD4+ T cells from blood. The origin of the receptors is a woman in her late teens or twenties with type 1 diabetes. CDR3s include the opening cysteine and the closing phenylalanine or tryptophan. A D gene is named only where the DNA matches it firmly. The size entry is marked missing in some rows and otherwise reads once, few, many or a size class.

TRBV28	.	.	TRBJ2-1	TGTGCCAGCAGTTTAAACCCTCAGGGGGAGCAGTTCTTC	CASSLNPQGEQFF
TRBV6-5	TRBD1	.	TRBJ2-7	TGTGCCAGCAGTTACTCGAGACAGGGGATCTCCTACGAGCAGTACTTC	CASSYSRQGISYEQYF
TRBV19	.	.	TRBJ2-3	TGTGCCAGTAGACCCGGGAACTCTATCACAGATACGCAGTATTTT	CASRPGNSITDTQYF
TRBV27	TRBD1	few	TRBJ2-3	TGTGCCAGCAGGATTGGACAGGGGGCTGATACGCAGTATTTT	CASRIGQGADTQYF
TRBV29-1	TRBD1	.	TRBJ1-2	TGCAGCGTTGAAGGACAGGGGGTTATCTATGGCTACACCTTC	CSVEGQGVIYGYTF
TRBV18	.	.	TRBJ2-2	TGTGCCAGCTCACCCGTCGGGACTGAGGTGACCGGGGAGCTGTTTTTT	CASSPVGTEVTGELFF
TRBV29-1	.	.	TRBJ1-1	TGCAGCGTCCAGGCCCCACGGTGGACTGAAGCTTTCTTT	CSVQAPRWTEAFF
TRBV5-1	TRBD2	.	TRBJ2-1	TGCGCCAGCAGCGGGACGCCGGGAGGAAGGTCCTACAATGAGCAGTTCTTC	CASSGTPGGRSYNEQFF
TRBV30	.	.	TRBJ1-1	TGTGCCTGGAGTCCTAGGGGGATTGGGGGCACTGAAGCTTTCTTT	CAWSPRGIGGTEAFF
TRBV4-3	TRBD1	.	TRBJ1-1	TGCGCCAGCAACAGGGGCTACCTGATGAACACTGAAGCTTTCTTT	CASNRGYLMNTEAFF
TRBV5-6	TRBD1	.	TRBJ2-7	TGTGCCAGCAGCTTGGGACAGGGGGGCTCCTACGAGCAGTACTTC	CASSLGQGGSYEQYF
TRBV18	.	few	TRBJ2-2	TGTGCCAGCTCACCAGAAATCAGCCGAGGAGACACCGGGGAGCTGTTTTTT	CASSPEISRGDTGELFF
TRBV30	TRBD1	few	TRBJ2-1	TGTGCCTGGGGAGGACAGGGTTTTCTTAATGAGCAGTTCTTC	CAWGGQGFLNEQFF
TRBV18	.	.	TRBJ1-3	TGTGCCAGCTCACCACCGGGCTCCGGGGGAGCCTCTGGAAACACCATATATTTT	CASSPPGSGGASGNTIYF
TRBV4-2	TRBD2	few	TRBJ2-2	TGTGCCAGCAGCCAAGGGGGACTAGCGGGAGGGCCAGGTGCGGGGGAGCTGTTTTTT	CASSQGGLAGGPGAGELFF
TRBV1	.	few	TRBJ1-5	TGCACCAGCAGCGACTACAAGAGGGTTAGCAATCAGCCCCAGCATTTT	CTSSDYKRVSNQPQHF
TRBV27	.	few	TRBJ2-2	TGTGCCAGCAGTTTAGGGCGGGTCAACACCGGGGAGCTGTTTTTT	CASSLGRVNTGELFF
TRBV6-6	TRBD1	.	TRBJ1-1	TGTGCCAGCAGCTATAAGACAGGGATGAACACTGAAGCTTTCTTT	CASSYKTGMNTEAFF
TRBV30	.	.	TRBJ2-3	TGTGCCTGGGGCTCGGTGGGAGTGGGAGATACGCAGTATTTT	CAWGSVGVGDTQYF
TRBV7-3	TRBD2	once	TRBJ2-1	TGTGCCAGCAGCTTAAGAGTGGGAGGGGACTACAATGAGCAGTTCTTC	CASSLRVGGDYNEQFF
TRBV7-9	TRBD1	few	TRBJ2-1	TGTGCCAGCAGCCCGCCGGGACAGCGGTACAATGAGCAGTTCTTC	CASSPPGQRYNEQFF
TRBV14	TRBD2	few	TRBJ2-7	TGTGCCAGCAGCCAAGTAGGGACTAGCCGGGAGCAGTACTTC	CASSQVGTSREQYF
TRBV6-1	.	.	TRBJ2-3	TGTGCCAGCAGTGACTCAGGGGTTGCTTCAGATACGCAGTATTTT	CASSDSGVASDTQYF
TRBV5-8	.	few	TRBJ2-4	TGTGCCAGCAGCCTGCGGGTTAGCCAAGGAAACATTCAGTACTTC	CASSLRVSQGNIQYF
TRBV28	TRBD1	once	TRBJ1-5	TGTGCCAGCGGGCCACCCGGGACAGCCGGGCGGCAGCCCCAGCATTTT	CASGPPGTAGRQPQHF
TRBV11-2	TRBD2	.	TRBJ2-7	TGTGCCAGCAGCTTAGGAATGAGGGGAGGGTCCTACGAGCAGTACTTC	CASSLGMRGGSYEQYF
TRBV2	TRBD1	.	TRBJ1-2	TGTGCCAGCAGTGTACTACAGGGGGCTGGTGGCTACACCTTC	CASSVLQGAGGYTF
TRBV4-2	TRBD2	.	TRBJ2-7	TGTGCCAGCAGCCAGGATTCAGCCGGGACTAGCGGTTCCTACGAGCAGTACTTC	CASSQDSAGTSGSYEQYF